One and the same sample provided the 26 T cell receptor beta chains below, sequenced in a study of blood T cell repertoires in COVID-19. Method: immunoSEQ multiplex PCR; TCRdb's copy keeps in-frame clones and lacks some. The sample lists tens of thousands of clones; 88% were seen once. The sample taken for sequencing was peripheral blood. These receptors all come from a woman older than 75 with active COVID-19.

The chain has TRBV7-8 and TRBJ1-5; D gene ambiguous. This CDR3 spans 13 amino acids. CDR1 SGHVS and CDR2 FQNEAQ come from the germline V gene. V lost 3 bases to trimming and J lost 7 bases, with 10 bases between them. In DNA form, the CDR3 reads TGTGCCAGCAGCTTGTCGAGTCGGCAGCCCCAGCATTTT. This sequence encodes CASSLSSRQPQHF.

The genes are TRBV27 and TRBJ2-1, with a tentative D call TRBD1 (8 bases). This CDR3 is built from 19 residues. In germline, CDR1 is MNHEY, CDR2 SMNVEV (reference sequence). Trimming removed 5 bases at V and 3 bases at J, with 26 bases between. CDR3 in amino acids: CASSPRQGWVAGHYNEQFF. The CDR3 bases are TGTGCCAGCAGTCCTAGACAGGGGTGGGTAGCGGGTCACTACAATGAGCAGTTCTTC.

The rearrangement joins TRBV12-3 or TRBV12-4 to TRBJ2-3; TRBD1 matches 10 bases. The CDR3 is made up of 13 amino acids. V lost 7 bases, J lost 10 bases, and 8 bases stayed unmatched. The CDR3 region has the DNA TGTGCCAGCAATGCGGGACAGGGGTTCTCGCAGTATTTT. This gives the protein CASNAGQGFSQYF.

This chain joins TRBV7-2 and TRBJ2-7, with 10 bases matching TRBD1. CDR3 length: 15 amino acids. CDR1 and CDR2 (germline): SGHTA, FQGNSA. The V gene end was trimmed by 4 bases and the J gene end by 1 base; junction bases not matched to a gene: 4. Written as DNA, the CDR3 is TGTGCCAGCAGCTCGACAGGGGGCCCATCCTACGAGCAGTACTTC. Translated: CASSSTGGPSYEQYF.

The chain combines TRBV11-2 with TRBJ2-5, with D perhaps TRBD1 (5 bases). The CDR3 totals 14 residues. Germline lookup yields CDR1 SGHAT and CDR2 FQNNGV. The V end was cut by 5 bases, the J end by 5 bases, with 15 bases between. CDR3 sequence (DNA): TGTGCCAGCAGCCAGGGCTGGCTCTCGGAGACCCAGTACTTC. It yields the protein CASSQGWLSETQYF.

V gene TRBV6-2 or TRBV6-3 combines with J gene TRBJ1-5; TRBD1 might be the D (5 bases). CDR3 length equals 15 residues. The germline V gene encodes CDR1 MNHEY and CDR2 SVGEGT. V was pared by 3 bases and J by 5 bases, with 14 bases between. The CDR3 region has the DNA TGTGCCAGCAGTTATGGGGCAGGGATTGATCAGCCCCAGCATTTT. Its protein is CASSYGAGIDQPQHF.

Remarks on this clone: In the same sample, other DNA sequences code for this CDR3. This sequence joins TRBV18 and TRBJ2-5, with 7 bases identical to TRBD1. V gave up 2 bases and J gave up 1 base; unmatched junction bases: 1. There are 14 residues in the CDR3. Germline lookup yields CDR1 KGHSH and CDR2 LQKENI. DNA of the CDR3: TGTGCCAGCTCACCAAGGACAGGCCAAGAGACCCAGTACTTC. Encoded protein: CASSPRTGQETQYF.

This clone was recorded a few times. The CDR3 loop is CASNRDRGSGEQYF. In DNA, the CDR3 is TGTGCCAGCAACCGGGACAGGGGGTCGGGAGAGCAGTACTTC. V usage is TRBV5-6 and J usage is TRBJ2-7; TRBD1 agrees at 11 bases. The junction had 9 bases not matched to a gene; V was cut back by 6 bases and J by 7 bases. This CDR3 has 14 residues. CDR1 is SGHDT and CDR2 is YYEEEE in the germline V gene.

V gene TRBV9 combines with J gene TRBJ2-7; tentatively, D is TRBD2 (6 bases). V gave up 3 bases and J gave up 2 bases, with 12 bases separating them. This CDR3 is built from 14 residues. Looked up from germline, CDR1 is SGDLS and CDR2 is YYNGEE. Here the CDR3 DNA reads TGTGCCAGCAGCGGCCAGCGGGCCCCCTACGAGCAGTACTTC. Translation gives CASSGQRAPYEQYF.

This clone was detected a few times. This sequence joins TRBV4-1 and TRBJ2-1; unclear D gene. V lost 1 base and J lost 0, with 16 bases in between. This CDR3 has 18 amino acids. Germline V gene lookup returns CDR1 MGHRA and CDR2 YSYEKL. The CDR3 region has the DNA TGCGCCAGCAGCCAAGTGGATATGGGCCTTACCTCCTACAATGAGCAGTTCTTC. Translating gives CASSQVDMGLTSYNEQFF.

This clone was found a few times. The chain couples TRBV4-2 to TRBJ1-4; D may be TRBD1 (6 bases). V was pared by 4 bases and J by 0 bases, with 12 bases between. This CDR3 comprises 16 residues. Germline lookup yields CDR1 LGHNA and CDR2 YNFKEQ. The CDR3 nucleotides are TGTGCCAGCAGCCCACACGACAGGACAACTAATGAAAAACTGTTTTTT. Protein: CASSPHDRTTNEKLFF.

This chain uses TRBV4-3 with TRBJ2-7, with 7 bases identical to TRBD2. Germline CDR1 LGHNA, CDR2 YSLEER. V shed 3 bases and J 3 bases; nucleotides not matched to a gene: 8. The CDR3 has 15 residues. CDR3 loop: CASSHQSGTFYEQYF. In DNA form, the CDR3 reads TGCGCCAGCAGCCATCAAAGCGGGACCTTCTACGAGCAGTACTTC.

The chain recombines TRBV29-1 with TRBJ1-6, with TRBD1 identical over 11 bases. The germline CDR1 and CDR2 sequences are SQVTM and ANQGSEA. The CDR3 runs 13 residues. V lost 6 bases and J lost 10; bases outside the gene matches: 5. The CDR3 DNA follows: TGCAGCGTAAGGGACAGGGGGGAATCACCCCTCCACTTT. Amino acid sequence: CSVRDRGESPLHF.

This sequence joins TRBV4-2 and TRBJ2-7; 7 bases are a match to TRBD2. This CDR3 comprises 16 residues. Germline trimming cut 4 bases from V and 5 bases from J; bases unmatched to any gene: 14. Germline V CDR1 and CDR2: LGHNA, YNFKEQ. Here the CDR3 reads CASSRKRLAQRNEQYF. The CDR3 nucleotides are TGTGCCAGCAGCCGTAAACGACTAGCACAGAGAAACGAGCAGTACTTC.

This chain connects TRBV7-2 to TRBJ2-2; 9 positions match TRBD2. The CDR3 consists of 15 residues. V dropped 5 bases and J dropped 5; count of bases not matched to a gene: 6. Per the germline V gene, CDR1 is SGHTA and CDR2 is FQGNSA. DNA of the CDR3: TGTGCCAGCAGCGCCCTAGCGGGATGGACCGGGGAGCTGTTTTTT. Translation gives CASSALAGWTGELFF.

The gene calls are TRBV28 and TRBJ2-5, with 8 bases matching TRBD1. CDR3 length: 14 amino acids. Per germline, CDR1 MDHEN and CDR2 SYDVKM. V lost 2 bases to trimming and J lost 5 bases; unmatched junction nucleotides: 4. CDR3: CASSLQGARETQYF. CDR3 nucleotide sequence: TGTGCCAGCAGTTTACAGGGGGCGCGCGAGACCCAGTACTTC. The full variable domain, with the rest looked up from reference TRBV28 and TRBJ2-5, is DVKVTQSSRYLVKRTGEKVFLECVQDMDHENMFWYRQDPGLGLRLIYFSYDVKMKEKGDIPEGYSVSREKKERFSLILESASTNQTSMYLCASSLQGARETQYFGPGTRLLVL.

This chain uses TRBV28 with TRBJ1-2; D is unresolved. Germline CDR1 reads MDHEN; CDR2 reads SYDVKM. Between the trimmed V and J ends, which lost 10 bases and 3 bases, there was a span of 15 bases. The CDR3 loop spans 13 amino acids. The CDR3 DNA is TGTGCCACCAAATACACCGGGTACTATGGCTACACCTTC. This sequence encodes CATKYTGYYGYTF.

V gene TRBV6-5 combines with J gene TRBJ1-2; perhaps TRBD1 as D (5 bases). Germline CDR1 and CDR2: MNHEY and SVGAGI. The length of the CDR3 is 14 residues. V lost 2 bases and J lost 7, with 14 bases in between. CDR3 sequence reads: CASSYGLGQRGYTF. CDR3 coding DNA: TGTGCCAGCAGTTACGGTCTGGGGCAGCGTGGCTACACCTTC.

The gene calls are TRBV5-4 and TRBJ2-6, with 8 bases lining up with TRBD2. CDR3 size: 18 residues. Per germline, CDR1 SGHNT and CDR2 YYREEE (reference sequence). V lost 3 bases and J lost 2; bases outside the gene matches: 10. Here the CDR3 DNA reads TGTGCCAGCAGCTCCTGGCCCGGGCGGGGGGCTGGGGCCAACGTCCTGACTTTC. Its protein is CASSSWPGRGAGANVLTF.

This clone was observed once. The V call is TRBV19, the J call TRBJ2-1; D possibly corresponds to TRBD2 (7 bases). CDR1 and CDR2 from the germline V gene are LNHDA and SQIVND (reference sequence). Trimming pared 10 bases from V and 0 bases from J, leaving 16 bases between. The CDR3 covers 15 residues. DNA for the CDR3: TGTGCCACAATAGGGGGGGGAACCTCCTACAATGAGCAGTTCTTC. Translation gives CATIGGGTSYNEQFF.

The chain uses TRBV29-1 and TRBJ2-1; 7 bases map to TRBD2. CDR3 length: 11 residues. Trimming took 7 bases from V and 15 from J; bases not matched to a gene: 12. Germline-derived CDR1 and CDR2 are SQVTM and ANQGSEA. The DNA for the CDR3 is TGCAGCGCAGGGACTAAAGACGTCGGGTTCTTC. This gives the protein CSAGTKDVGFF.

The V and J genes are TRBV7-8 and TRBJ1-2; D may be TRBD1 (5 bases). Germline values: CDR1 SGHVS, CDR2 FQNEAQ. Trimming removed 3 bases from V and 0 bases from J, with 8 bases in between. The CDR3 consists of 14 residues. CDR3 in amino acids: CASSFGHPNYGYTF. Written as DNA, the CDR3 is TGTGCCAGCAGCTTTGGACACCCTAACTATGGCTACACCTTC.

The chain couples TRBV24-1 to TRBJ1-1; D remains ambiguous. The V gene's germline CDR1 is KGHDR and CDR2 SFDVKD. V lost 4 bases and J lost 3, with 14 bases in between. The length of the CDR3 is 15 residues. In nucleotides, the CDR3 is TGTGCCACCAGTGACGCTGTGCACGGTGACACTGAAGCTTTCTTT. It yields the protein CATSDAVHGDTEAFF.

As DNA, the CDR3 is TGTGCCAGTCCAGGACTAGCGGGAGTACAAACAGATACGCAGTATTTT. It encodes CASPGLAGVQTDTQYF. This sequence joins TRBV21-1 and TRBJ2-3; TRBD2, the table's D call, was not compared with the DNA. TRBV21-1 is described as a pseudogene. The CDR3 extends over 16 amino acids.

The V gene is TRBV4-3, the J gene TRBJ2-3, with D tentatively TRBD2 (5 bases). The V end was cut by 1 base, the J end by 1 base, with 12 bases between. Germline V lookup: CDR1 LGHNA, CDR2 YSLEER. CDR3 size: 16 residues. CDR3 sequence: CASSQGLARGTDTQYF. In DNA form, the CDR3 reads TGCGCCAGCAGCCAAGGGTTGGCGCGGGGCACAGATACGCAGTATTTT.

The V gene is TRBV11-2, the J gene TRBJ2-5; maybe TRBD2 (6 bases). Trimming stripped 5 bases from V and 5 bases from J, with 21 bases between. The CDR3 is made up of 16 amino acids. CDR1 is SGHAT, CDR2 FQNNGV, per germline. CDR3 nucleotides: TGTGCCAGCAGCCTCGGGGCGGCCGGGAGTTTTGAGACCCAGTACTTC. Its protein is CASSLGAAGSFETQYF.